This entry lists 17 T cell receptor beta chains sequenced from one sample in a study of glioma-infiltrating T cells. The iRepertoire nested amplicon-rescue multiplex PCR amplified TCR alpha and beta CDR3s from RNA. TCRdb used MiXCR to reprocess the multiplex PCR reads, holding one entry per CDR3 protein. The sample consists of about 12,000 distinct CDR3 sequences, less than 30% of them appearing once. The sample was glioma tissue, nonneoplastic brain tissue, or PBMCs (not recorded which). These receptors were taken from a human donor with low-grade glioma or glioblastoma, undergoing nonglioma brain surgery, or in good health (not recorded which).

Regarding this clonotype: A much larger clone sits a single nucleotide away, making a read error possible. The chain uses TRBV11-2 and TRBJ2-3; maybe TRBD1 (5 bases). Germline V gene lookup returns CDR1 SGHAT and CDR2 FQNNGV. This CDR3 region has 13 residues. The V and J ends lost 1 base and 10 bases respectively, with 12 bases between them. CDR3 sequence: CASSLGLKGPQYF. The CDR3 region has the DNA TGTGCCAGCAGCTTAGGGCTCAAGGGGCCGCAGTATTTT.

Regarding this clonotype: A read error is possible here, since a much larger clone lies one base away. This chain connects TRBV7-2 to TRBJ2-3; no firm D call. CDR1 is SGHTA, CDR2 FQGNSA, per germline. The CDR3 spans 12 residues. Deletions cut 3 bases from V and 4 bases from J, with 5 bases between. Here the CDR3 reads CASSFAPDTQYF. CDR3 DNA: TGTGCCAGCAGCTTCGCGCCAGATACGCAGTATTTT. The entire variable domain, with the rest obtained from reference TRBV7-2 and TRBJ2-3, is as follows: GAGVSQSPSNKVTEKGKDVELRCDPISGHTALYWYRQSLGQGLEFLIYFQGNSAPDKSGLPSDRFSAERTGGSVSTLTIQRTQQEDSAVYLCASSFAPDTQYFGPGTRLTVL.

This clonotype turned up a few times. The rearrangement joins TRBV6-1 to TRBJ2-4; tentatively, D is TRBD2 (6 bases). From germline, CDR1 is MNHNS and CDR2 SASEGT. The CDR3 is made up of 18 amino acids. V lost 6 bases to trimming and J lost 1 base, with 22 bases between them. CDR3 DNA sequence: TGTGCCAGCAGGAAAGAAAATAGGGAGGAAATGGCCAAAAACATTCAGTACTTC. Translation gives CASRKENREEMAKNIQYF.

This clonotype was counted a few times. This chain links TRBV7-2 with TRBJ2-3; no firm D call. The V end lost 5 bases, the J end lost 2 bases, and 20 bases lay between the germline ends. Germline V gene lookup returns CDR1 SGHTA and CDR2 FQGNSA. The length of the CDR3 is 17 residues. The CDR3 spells CASSNIPRALYTDTQYF. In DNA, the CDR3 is TGTGCCAGCAGCAATATCCCCCGGGCGTTGTACACAGATACGCAGTATTTT.

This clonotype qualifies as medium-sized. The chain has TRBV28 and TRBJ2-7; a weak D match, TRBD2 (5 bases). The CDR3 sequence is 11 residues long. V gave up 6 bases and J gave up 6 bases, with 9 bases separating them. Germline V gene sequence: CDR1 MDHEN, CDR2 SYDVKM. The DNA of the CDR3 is TGTGCCAGCAGATTAGAGGGCGAGCAGTACTTC. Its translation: CASRLEGEQYF.

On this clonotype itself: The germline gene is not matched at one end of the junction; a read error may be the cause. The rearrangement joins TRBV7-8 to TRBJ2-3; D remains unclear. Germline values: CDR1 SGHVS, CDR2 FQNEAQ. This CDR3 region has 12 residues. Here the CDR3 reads CAGSFGPDTQYF. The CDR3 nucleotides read TGTGCCGGCAGCTTCGGGCCAGATACGCAGTATTTT.

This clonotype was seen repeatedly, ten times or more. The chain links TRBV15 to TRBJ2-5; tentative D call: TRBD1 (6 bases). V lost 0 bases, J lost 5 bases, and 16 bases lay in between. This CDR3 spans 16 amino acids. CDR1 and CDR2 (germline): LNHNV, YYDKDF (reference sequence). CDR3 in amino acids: CATSRDLGAGDETQYF. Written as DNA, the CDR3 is TGTGCCACCAGCAGAGATCTAGGGGCAGGGGATGAGACCCAGTACTTC.

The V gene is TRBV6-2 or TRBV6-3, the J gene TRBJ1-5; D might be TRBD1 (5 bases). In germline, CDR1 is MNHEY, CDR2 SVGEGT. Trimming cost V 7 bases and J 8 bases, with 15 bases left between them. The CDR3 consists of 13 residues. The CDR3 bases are TGTGCCAGCACCCAAGGGACGGGAAAGCCCCAGCATTTT. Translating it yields CASTQGTGKPQHF.

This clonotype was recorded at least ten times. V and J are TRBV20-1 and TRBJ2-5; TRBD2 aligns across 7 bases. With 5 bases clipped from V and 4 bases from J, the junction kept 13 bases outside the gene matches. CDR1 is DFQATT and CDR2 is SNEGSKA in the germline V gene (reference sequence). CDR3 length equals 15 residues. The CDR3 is CSAPRFPGGLETQYF. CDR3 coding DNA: TGCAGTGCTCCCCGGTTCCCGGGAGGTTTAGAGACCCAGTACTTC.

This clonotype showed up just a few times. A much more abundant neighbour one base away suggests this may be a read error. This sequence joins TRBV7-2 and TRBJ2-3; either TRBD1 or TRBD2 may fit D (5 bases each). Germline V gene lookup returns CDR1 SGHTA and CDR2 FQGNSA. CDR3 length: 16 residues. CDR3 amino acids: CARSLGPGRHTDTQYF. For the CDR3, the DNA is TGTGCCCGCAGCTTAGGACCAGGGAGACACACAGATACGCAGTATTTT.

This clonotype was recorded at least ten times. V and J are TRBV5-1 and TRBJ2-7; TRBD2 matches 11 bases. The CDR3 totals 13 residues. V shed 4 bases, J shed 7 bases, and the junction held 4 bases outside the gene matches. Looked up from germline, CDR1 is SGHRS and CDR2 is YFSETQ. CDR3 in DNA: TGCGCCAGCAGCCCTGGGACTAGCGGTGAGCAGTACTTC. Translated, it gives CASSPGTSGEQYF. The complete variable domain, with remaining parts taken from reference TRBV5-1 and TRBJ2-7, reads KAGVTQTPRYLIKTRGQQVTLSCSPISGHRSVSWYQQTPGQGLQFLFEYFSETQRNKGNFPGRFSGRQFSNSRSEMNVSTLELGDSALYLCASSPGTSGEQYFGPGTRLTVT.

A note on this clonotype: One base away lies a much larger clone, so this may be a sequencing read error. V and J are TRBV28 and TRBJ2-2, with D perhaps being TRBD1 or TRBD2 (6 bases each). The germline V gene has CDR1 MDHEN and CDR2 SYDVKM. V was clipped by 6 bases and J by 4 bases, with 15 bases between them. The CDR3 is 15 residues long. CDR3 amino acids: CASRAVGGITGELFF. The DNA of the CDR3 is TGTGCCAGCAGGGCGGTAGGGGGGATCACCGGGGAGCTGTTTTTT.

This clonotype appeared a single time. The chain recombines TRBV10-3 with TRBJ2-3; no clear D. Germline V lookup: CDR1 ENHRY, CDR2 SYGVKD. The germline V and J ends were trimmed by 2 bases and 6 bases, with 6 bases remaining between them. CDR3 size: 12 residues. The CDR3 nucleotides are TGTGCCATCAGTGAGGAGACGGATACGCAGTATTTT. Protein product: CAISEETDTQYF.

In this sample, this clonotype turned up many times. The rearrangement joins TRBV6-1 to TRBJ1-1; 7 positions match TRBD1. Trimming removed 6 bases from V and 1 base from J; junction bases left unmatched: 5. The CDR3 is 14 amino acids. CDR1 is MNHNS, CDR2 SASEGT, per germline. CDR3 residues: CASRQGERNTEAFF. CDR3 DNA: TGTGCCAGCAGGCAGGGGGAGAGGAACACTGAAGCTTTCTTT.

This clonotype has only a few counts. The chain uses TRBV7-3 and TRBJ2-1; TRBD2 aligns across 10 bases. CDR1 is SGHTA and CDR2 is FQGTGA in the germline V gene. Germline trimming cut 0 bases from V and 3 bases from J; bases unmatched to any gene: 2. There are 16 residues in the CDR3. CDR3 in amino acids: CASSLTGTSDYNEQFF. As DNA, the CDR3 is TGTGCCAGCAGCTTAACCGGGACTAGCGACTACAATGAGCAGTTCTTC.

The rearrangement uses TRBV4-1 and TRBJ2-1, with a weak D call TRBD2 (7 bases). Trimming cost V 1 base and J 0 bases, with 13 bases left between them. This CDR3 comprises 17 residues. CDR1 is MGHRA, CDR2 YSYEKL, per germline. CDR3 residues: CASSQGTGRASYNEQFF. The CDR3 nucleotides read TGCGCCAGCAGCCAAGGAACAGGGAGGGCCTCCTACAATGAGCAGTTCTTC.

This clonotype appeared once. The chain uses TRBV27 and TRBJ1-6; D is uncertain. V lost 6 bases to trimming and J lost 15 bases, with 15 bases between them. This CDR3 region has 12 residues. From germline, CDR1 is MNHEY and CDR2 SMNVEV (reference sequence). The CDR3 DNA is TGTGCCAGCAGCCAAGTTGTCTGGCTCCTCCACTTT. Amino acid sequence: CASSQVVWLLHF.